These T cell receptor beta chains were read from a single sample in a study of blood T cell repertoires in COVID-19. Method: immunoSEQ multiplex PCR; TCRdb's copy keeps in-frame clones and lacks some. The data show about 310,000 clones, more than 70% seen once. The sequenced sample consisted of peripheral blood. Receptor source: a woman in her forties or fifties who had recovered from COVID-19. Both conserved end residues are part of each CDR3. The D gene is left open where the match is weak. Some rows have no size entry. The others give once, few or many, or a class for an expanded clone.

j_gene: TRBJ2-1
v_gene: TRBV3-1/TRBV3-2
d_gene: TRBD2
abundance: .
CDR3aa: CASSQTGLAYNEQFF
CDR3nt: TGTGCCAGCAGCCAGACGGGACTAGCATACAATGAGCAGTTCTTC

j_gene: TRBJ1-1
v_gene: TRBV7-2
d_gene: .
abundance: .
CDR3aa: CASSLGYRDNEAFF
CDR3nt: TGTGCCAGCAGCTTAGGCTACCGGGACAATGAAGCTTTCTTT

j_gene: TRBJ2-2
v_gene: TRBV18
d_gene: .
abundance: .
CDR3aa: CASSPAGTFAVGELFF
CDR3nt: TGTGCCAGCTCACCAGCGGGGACGTTCGCTGTCGGGGAGCTGTTTTTT

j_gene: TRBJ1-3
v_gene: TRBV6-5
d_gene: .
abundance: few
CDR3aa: CASSYSRTDSGNTIYF
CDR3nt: TGTGCCAGCAGTTACTCGAGAACCGATTCTGGAAACACCATATATTTT

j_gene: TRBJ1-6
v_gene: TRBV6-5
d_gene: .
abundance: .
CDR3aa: CASTGTNNSPLHF
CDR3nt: TGTGCCAGCACCGGGACAAATAACTCACCCCTCCACTTT

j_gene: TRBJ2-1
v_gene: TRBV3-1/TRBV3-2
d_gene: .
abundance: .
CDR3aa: CASSQEAGDFDNEQFF
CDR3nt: TGTGCCAGCAGCCAAGAAGCCGGTGACTTCGATAATGAGCAGTTCTTC

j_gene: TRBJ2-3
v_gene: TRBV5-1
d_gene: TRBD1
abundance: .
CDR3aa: CASRQDRALYDTQYF
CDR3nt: TGCGCCAGCAGACAGGACAGGGCCTTGTACGATACGCAGTATTTT

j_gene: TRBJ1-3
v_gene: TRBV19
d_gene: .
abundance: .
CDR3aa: CASSIPGRESGNTIYF
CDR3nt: TGTGCCAGTAGTATTCCCGGACGGGAATCTGGAAACACCATATATTTT

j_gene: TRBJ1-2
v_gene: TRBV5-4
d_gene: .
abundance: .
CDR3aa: CASSLGQGDGYTF
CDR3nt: TGTGCCAGCAGCTTGGGTCAGGGCGATGGCTACACCTTC

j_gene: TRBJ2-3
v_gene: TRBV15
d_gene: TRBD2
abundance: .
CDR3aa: CATSAGTSVYTDTQYF
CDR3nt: TGTGCCACCAGCGCCGGGACTAGCGTATACACAGATACGCAGTATTTT

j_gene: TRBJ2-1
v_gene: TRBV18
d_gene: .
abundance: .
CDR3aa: CASSPPGTKNNEQFF
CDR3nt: TGTGCCAGCTCACCACCTGGGACAAAGAACAATGAGCAGTTCTTC

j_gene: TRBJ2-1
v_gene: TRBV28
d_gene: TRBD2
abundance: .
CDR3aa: CASSRRGWTSEQFF
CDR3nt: TGTGCCAGCAGTCGGCGGGGGTGGACTAGCGAGCAGTTCTTC

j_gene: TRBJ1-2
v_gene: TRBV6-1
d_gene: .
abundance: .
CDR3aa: CASSESGREGRGYTF
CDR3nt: TGTGCCAGCAGTGAATCTGGCAGGGAGGGACGTGGCTACACCTTC

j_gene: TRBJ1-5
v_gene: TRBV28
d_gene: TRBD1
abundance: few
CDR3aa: CASRGGQPIVGNQPQHF
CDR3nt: TGTGCCAGCAGAGGGGGACAGCCAATAGTGGGCAATCAGCCCCAGCATTTT

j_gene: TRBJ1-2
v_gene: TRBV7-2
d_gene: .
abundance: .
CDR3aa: CASSLVPGKANYGYTF
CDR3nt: TGTGCCAGCAGCTTAGTCCCAGGGAAGGCTAACTATGGCTACACCTTC

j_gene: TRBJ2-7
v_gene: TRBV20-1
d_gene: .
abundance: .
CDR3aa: CSASSQGLYEQYF
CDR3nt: TGCAGTGCTAGTAGCCAGGGCCTCTACGAGCAGTACTTC

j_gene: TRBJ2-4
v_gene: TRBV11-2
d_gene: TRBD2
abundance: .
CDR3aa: CASSQGVAGAPDF
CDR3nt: TGTGCCAGCAGCCAGGGGGTAGCGGGGGCCCCGGACTTC

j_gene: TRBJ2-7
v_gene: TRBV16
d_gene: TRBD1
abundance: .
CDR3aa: CASSPVPTGAHYEQYF
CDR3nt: TGTGCCAGCAGCCCCGTACCGACAGGGGCCCACTACGAGCAGTACTTC

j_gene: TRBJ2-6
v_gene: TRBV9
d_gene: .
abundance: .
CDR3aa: CASSAGDPGANVLTF
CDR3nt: TGTGCCAGCAGCGCGGGGGACCCTGGGGCCAACGTCCTGACTTTC

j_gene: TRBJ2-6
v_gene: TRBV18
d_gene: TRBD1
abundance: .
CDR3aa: CASSTTPTGRSGANVLTF
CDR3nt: TGTGCCAGCTCAACTACGCCGACAGGGCGATCTGGGGCCAACGTCCTGACTTTC

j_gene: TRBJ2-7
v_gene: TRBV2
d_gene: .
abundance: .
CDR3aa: CASSPIPYEQYF
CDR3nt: TGTGCCAGCAGTCCCATCCCCTACGAGCAGTACTTC

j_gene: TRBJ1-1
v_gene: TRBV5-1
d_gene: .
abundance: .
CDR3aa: CASSLGPGKGGTEAFF
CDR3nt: TGCGCCAGCAGCTTGGGGCCAGGGAAAGGGGGAACTGAAGCTTTCTTT

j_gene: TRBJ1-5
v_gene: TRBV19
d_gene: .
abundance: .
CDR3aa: CASNGRGSRSNQPQHF
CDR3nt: TGTGCCAGTAACGGTCGGGGATCAAGGAGCAATCAGCCCCAGCATTTT

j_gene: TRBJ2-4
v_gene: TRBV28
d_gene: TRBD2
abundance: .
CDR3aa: CASSPAGRAKNIQYF
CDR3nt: TGTGCCAGCAGTCCAGCGGGGCGAGCCAAAAACATTCAGTACTTC

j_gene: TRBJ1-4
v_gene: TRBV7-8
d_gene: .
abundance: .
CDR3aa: CASSLGGLNEKLFF
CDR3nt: TGTGCCAGCAGCTTGGGAGGGCTTAATGAAAAACTGTTTTTT

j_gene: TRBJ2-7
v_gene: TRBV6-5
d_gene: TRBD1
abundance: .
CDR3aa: CASTGTGGMYQQYF
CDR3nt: TGTGCCAGCACCGGGACAGGGGGAATGTATCAGCAGTACTTC

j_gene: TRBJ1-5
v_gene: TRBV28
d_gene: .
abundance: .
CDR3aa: CASSPPGGDGNQPQHF
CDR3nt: TGTGCCAGCAGCCCGCCGGGAGGAGACGGCAATCAGCCCCAGCATTTT

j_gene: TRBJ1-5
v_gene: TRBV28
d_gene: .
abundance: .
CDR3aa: CASQSVDWQPQHF
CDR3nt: TGTGCCAGCCAATCAGTCGACTGGCAGCCCCAGCATTTT

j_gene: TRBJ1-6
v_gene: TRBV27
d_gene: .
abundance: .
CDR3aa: CASSPHGQPKGPLHF
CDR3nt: TGTGCCAGCAGTCCCCACGGACAGCCCAAGGGGCCCCTCCACTTT

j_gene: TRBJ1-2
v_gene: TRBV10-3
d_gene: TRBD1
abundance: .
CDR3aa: CAISVDRGPYGYTF
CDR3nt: TGTGCCATCAGTGTGGACAGGGGACCCTATGGCTACACCTTC

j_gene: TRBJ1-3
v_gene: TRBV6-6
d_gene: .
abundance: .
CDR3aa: CASSSRLEGSGNTIYF
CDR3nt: TGTGCCAGCAGTTCCCGTTTAGAGGGTTCAGGAAACACCATATATTTT

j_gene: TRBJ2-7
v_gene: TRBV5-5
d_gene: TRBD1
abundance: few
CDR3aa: CASSFQGAFYEQYF
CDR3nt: TGTGCCAGCAGCTTTCAGGGGGCTTTCTACGAGCAGTACTTC

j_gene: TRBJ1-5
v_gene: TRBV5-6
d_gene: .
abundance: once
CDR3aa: CASSWQRNQPQHF
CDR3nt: TGTGCCAGCAGCTGGCAACGCAATCAGCCCCAGCATTTT

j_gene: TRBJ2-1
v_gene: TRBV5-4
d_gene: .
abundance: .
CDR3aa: CASSARGRFEQFF
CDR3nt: TGTGCCAGCAGCGCTAGAGGCCGGTTTGAGCAGTTCTTC

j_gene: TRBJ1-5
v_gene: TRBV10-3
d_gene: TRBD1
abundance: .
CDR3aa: CATGPGGNQPQHF
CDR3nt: TGTGCCACCGGGCCAGGGGGGAATCAGCCCCAGCATTTT

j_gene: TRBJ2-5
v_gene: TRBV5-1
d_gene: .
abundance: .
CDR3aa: CASSVQGLYQETQYF
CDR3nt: TGCGCCAGCAGCGTCCAAGGACTGTACCAAGAGACCCAGTACTTC

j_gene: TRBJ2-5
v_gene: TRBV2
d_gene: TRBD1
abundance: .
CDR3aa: CASSEVFSRDRGEETQYF
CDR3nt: TGTGCCAGCAGTGAAGTATTCTCCCGGGACAGGGGTGAAGAGACCCAGTACTTC

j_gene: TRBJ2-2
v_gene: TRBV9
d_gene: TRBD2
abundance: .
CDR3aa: CASSPRLAVGTGELFF
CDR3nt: TGTGCCAGCAGCCCCCGACTAGCGGTTGGCACCGGGGAGCTGTTTTTT

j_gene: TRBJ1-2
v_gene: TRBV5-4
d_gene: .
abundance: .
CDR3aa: CASRSPGLGNYGYTF
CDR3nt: TGTGCCAGCAGGTCACCGGGACTGGGGAACTATGGCTACACCTTC

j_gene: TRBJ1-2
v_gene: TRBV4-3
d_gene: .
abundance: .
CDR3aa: CASSRSGGTNYGYTF
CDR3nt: TGCGCCAGCAGCCGGTCGGGGGGAACTAACTATGGCTACACCTTC

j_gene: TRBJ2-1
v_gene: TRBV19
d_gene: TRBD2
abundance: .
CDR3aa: CASSIEAGQREKSEQFF
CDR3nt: TGTGCCAGTAGTATCGAAGCGGGCCAGCGGGAGAAGAGTGAGCAGTTCTTC